This TCR beta chain was recorded in a study of blood T cell repertoires in COVID-19. Produced via immunoSEQ multiplex PCR; TCRdb's table is partial and in-frame only. Here the sample spans 360,000 or so clones, roughly 87% being singletons. V gave up 1 base and J gave up 7 bases; unmatched junction bases: 4. Germline V gene data show CDR1 as SEHNR and CDR2 as FQNEAQ (reference sequence). The CDR3 has 15 residues. This receptor was identified in a woman between 45 and 65 years old who had recovered from COVID-19. J is TRBJ1-2 and V is TRBV7-9; the match to TRBD1 covers 12 bases. The sequencing input was PBMCs or T cells enriched from blood (not recorded which). The CDR3 region is CASSLEGQGASGYTF. DNA for the CDR3: TGTGCCAGCAGCTTAGAGGGACAGGGGGCGTCTGGCTACACCTTC.